This is a list of T cell receptor beta chains from one sample in a study of blood T cell repertoires in COVID-19. Data came from immunoSEQ multiplex PCR; TCRdb stores just in-frame clones and leaves some out. The table lists roughly 250,000 clones, roughly 80% of them singletons. The sequencing sample was made of PBMCs or T cells enriched from blood (not recorded which). Source of these receptors: a middle-aged woman who had been exposed to COVID-19. CDR3s include the opening cysteine and the closing phenylalanine or tryptophan. Fields, in order: J gene, clone size, V gene, D gene, CDR3 DNA, CDR3 protein. The D gene is left open where the match is weak. Clone size is stated in some rows and not others, as once, few, many or a class when expanded.

>TRBJ2-5|.|TRBV5-1|TRBD2
TGCGCCAGCAGTCGGGGGGGACTAGCGGACCCCACAGAGGAGACCCAGTACTTC
CASSRGGLADPTEETQYF
>TRBJ2-5|once|TRBV28|TRBD2
TGTGCCAGCACCCTGGGGGGGGGTCACGAGACCCAGTACTTC
CASTLGGGHETQYF
>TRBJ2-1|.|TRBV5-1|TRBD1
TGCGCCAGCAGCTACGACAGGGTCAATGAGCAGTTCTTC
CASSYDRVNEQFF
>TRBJ1-1|.|TRBV28|.
TGTGCCAGCAGTTTATCCCGAGGGAATAGGGCCCTGAACACTGAAGCTTTCTTT
CASSLSRGNRALNTEAFF
>TRBJ1-2|.|TRBV19|TRBD1
TGTGCCAGCAGTATCCAGGGGGCGGATTATGGCTACACCTTC
CASSIQGADYGYTF
>TRBJ2-3|.|TRBV4-3|.
TGCGCCAGCAGCCAAGATCGTGCTGGGAGTGCAGATACGCAGTATTTT
CASSQDRAGSADTQYF
>TRBJ1-6|.|TRBV6-5|.
TGTGCCAGTTACGGACAGAATAATTCACCCCTCCACTTT
CASYGQNNSPLHF
>TRBJ2-7|once|TRBV5-6|TRBD1
TGTGCCAGCAGCTTGGGGGGACAGGGTTACTACGAGCAGTACTTC
CASSLGGQGYYEQYF
>TRBJ2-7|.|TRBV5-4|TRBD1
TGTGCCAGCAGCGGCTCGGACAGGGGGGGATACTACGAGCAGTACTTC
CASSGSDRGGYYEQYF
>TRBJ1-5|.|TRBV27|.
TGTGCCAGCAGTAACCGGGGGAATCAGCCCCAGCATTTT
CASSNRGNQPQHF
>TRBJ1-5|once|TRBV2|.
TGTGCCAGCAGTGCCGAGAGAGCTCAGCCCCAGCATTTT
CASSAERAQPQHF
>TRBJ2-4|.|TRBV19|.
TGTGCCAGTAGTATAGGGGGGGACTGGACCAAAAACATTCAGTACTTC
CASSIGGDWTKNIQYF
>TRBJ2-3|.|TRBV6-5|.
TGTGCCAGCAGTTACAACAGGGCCCTTAGCACAGATACGCAGTATTTT
CASSYNRALSTDTQYF
>TRBJ2-5|.|TRBV6-5|TRBD2
TGTGCCAGCAGTTCCCTCTTGGGGGGAGCGGGGGAGACCCAGTACTTC
CASSSLLGGAGETQYF
>TRBJ1-2|.|TRBV27|.
TGTGCCAGCAGTCCTACCCCGGTGGGTCTGCGACAGATCTATGGCTACACCTTC
CASSPTPVGLRQIYGYTF
>TRBJ1-5|.|TRBV20-1|.
TGCAGTGCTAGTCTCGGGGTCGGAGTCAATCAGCCCCAGCATTTT
CSASLGVGVNQPQHF
>TRBJ1-1|.|TRBV19|TRBD1
TGTGCCAGTAGTCAGGGACAGCACACTGAAGCTTTCTTT
CASSQGQHTEAFF
>TRBJ2-7|.|TRBV5-1|.
TGCGCCAGCAGCTTGGCCCAACGCGACGAGCAGTACTTC
CASSLAQRDEQYF
>TRBJ2-3|.|TRBV19|.
TGTGCCAGTAGTCGTTCGGCAGGCGAAACAGATACGCAGTATTTT
CASSRSAGETDTQYF
>TRBJ1-2|.|TRBV3-1/TRBV3-2|.
TGTGCCAGCAGCCAACCCGGGGTGGGGAACTATGGCTACACCTTC
CASSQPGVGNYGYTF
>TRBJ1-4|.|TRBV5-1|TRBD1
TGCGCCAGCAGCCCCGGACAGGGAGTAGCAACTAATGAAAAACTGTTTTTT
CASSPGQGVATNEKLFF
>TRBJ2-1|.|TRBV27|TRBD2
TGTGCCAGCAGTTTAGCCCCGGTCGGCAGGGAGGGTAATGAGCAGTTCTTC
CASSLAPVGREGNEQFF
>TRBJ1-4|.|TRBV6-4|.
TGTGCCAGCAGGGACGAGAAACCCGGTGAAAAACTGTTTTTT
CASRDEKPGEKLFF
>TRBJ2-5|.|TRBV5-4|.
TGTGCCAGCACAAGACAGGCTGGACAGAAGGTTCAAGAGACCCAGTACTTC
CASTRQAGQKVQETQYF
>TRBJ1-4|.|TRBV7-9|.
TGTGCCAGCAGCCCCGGGACTCCAAGGGGTGAAAAACTGTTTTTT
CASSPGTPRGEKLFF
>TRBJ1-1|.|TRBV28|.
TGTGCCAGCAGTTTAATAACTGAAGCTTTCTTT
CASSLITEAFF
>TRBJ1-1|.|TRBV29-1|.
TGCAGCGTTGCCCGGGATCCTAACACTGAAGCTTTCTTT
CSVARDPNTEAFF
>TRBJ2-1|.|TRBV11-2|.
TGTGCCAGCAGCTCGGACAGAGTTCATGAGCAGTTCTTC
CASSSDRVHEQFF
>TRBJ2-1|.|TRBV3-1/TRBV3-2|TRBD1
TGTGCCAGCAGCCAAACACAGGGGGAGCAGTTCTTC
CASSQTQGEQFF
>TRBJ1-3|few|TRBV6-5|.
TGTGCCAGCAGTTATAGCCCGGGAAACACCATATATTTT
CASSYSPGNTIYF
>TRBJ1-3|.|TRBV18|TRBD1
TGTGCCAGCTCACCACCGTCATCAGGGGGCAGAAACACCATATATTTT
CASSPPSSGGRNTIYF
>TRBJ2-2|once|TRBV6-5|.
TGTGCCAGCAGCTCGAACACCGGGGAGCTGTTTTTT
CASSSNTGELFF
>TRBJ1-1|few|TRBV19|.
TGTGCCAGTAGTACGTACCCCGGGGGGGGAACTGAAGCTTTCTTT
CASSTYPGGGTEAFF
>TRBJ1-6|.|TRBV19|TRBD1
TGTGCCAGTAGTATGGGGACAGGGGGGTATTCACCCCTCCACTTT
CASSMGTGGYSPLHF
>TRBJ1-3|.|TRBV6-4|.
TGTGCCAGCAGGCCCCGGGAAGGCGGAAACACCATATATTTT
CASRPREGGNTIYF
>TRBJ2-2|.|TRBV3-1/TRBV3-2|.
TGTGCCAGCAGCCACTGGGCGCTTAGGACACAAGCGAACACCGGGGAGCTGTTTTTT
CASSHWALRTQANTGELFF
>TRBJ2-7|.|TRBV7-9|.
TGTGCCAGCAGCTGGAGGACAGAACCCTACGAGCAGTACTTC
CASSWRTEPYEQYF
>TRBJ1-5|.|TRBV19|.
TGTGCCAGTAGTATAGGTGGCCAGCCCCAGCATTTT
CASSIGGQPQHF
>TRBJ2-7|.|TRBV11-2|TRBD2
TGTGCCAGCAGCTTACAGCGGGGCCTTACCTACGAGCAGTACTTC
CASSLQRGLTYEQYF
>TRBJ1-1|.|TRBV10-2|.
TGCGCCAGCAGGGTCGGGACTGAAGCTTTCTTT
CASRVGTEAFF
>TRBJ2-5|.|TRBV15|.
TGTGCCACCAGCAGAGACGGGAGATTAGGAGAGACCCAGTACTTC
CATSRDGRLGETQYF
>TRBJ1-2|.|TRBV30|.
TGTGCCTGGAGTGTGGGACTTTATGGCTACACCTTC
CAWSVGLYGYTF
>TRBJ1-2|.|TRBV4-1|.
TGCGCCAGCAGCCAGACAGGAGGATATGGCTACACCTTC
CASSQTGGYGYTF
>TRBJ2-1|.|TRBV12-5|TRBD2
TGTGCTAGTGGTTTCGAACTAGCGGGGGAGTCCTACAATGAGCAGTTCTTC
CASGFELAGESYNEQFF
>TRBJ2-3|.|TRBV5-4|.
TGTGCCAGCAGCCCAACGGGACTTAACACAGATACGCAGTATTTT
CASSPTGLNTDTQYF
>TRBJ1-1|many|TRBV5-4|.
TGTGCCAGCAGCTTGGGACAAAATGAAGCTTTCTTT
CASSLGQNEAFF
>TRBJ2-1|few|TRBV5-1|.
TGCGCCAGCAGCCGGTCGACAGGAACCTCCTACAATGAGCAGTTCTTC
CASSRSTGTSYNEQFF
>TRBJ2-7|.|TRBV9|TRBD2
TGTGCCAGCAGCGTAGGAGGGACTAGTGTCTACGAGCAGTACTTC
CASSVGGTSVYEQYF
>TRBJ2-3|.|TRBV3-1/TRBV3-2|.
TGTGCCAGCAGCCCCACTCTTACTAGTGCGGTTGTAGATACGCAGTATTTT
CASSPTLTSAVVDTQYF
>TRBJ2-5|.|TRBV12-3/TRBV12-4|TRBD1
TGTGCCAGCAGTTGGGGACAGGGGGAGACCCAGTACTTC
CASSWGQGETQYF
>TRBJ2-1|.|TRBV11-3|.
TGTGCCAGCAGCCAAACAGTTAATGAGCAGTTCTTC
CASSQTVNEQFF
>TRBJ2-1|.|TRBV18|TRBD1
TGTGCCAGCTCACCGCGACAGGGTGCCGGCAATGAGCAGTTCTTC
CASSPRQGAGNEQFF
>TRBJ2-2|.|TRBV7-7|.
TGTGCCAGCAGCTTAGACGGGGCCGGGGAGCTGTTTTTT
CASSLDGAGELFF